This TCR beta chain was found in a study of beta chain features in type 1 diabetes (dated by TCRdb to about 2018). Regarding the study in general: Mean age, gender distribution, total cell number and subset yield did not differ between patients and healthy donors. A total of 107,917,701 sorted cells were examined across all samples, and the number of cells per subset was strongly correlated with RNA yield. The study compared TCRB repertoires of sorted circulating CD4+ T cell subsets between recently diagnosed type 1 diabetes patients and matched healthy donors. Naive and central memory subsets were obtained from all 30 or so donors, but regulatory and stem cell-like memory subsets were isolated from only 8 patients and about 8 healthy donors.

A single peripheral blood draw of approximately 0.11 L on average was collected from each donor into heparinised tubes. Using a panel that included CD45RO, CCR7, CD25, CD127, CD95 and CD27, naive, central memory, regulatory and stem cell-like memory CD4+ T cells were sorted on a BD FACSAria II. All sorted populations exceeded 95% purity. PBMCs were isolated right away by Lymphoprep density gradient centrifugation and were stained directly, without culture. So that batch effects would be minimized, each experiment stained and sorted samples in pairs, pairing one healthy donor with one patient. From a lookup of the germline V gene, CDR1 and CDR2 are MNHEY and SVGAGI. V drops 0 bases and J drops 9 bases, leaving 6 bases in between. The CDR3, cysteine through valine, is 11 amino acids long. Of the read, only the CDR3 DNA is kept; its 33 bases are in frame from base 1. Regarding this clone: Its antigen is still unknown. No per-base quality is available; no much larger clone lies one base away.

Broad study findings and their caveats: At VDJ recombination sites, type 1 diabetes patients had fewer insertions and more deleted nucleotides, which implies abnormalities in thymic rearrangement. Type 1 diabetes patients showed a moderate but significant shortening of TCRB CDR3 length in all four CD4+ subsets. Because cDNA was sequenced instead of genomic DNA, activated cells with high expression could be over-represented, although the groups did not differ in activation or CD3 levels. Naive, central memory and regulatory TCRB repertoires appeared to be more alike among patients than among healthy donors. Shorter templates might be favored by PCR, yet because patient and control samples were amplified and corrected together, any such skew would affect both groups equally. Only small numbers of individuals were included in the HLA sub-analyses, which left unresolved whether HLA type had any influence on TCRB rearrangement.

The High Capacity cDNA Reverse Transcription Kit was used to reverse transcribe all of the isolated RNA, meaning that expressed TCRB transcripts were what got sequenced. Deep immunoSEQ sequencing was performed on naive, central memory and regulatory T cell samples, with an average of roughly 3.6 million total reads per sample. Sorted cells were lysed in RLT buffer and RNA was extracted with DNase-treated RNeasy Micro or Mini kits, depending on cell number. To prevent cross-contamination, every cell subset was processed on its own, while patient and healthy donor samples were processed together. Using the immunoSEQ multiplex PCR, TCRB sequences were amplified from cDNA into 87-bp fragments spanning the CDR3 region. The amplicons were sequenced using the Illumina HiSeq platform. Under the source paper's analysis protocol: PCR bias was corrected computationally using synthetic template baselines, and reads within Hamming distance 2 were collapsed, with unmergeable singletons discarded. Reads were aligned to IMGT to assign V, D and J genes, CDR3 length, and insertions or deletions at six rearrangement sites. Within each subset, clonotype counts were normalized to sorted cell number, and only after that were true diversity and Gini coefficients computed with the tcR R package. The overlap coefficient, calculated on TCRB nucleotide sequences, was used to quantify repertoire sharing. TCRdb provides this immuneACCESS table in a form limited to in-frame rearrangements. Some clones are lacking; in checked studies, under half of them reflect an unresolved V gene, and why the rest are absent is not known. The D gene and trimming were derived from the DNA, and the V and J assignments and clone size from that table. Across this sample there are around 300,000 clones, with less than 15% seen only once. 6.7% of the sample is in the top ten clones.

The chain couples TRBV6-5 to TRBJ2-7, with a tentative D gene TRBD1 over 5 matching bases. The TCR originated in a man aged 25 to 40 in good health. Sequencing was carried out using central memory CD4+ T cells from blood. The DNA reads TGTGCCAGCAGTTACTCAGGGGTGCAGTACGTC. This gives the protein CASSYSGVQYV.